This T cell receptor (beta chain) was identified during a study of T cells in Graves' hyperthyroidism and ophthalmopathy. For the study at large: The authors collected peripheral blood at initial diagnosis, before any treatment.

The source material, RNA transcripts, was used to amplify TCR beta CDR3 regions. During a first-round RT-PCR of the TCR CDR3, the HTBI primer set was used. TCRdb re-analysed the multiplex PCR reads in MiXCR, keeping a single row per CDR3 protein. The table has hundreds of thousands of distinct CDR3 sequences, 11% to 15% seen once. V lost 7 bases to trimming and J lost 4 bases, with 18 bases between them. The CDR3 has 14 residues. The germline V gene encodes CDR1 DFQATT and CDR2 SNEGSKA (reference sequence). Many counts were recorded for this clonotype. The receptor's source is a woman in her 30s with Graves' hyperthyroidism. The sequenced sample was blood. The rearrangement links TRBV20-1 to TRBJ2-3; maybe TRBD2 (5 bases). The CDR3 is CSVEGPRSADTQYF. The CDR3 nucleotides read TGCAGTGTCGAGGGTCCTCGTAGTGCAGATACGCAGTATTTT.